These 18 T cell receptor beta chains share one sample of origin, sequenced in a study of blood T cell repertoires in COVID-19. Clones were read by immunoSEQ multiplex PCR, and TCRdb kept only the in-frame ones, dropping some. The sample yields over 85,000 clones, roughly nine tenths seen once. Sample: peripheral blood. These receptors all stem from a human donor in a cohort sampled during active COVID-19.

V and J are TRBV6-6 and TRBJ2-2, with D perhaps TRBD1 (5 bases). Germline assignment: CDR1 MNHNY and CDR2 SVGAGI (reference sequence). The V end was cut by 5 bases, the J end by 5 bases, with 18 bases between. There are 16 residues in the CDR3. The CDR3 nucleotides are TGTGCCAGCAGTCGATCAGACAGCCCGAGGACCGGGGAGCTGTTTTTT. It yields the protein CASSRSDSPRTGELFF.

The chain carries TRBV15 and TRBJ2-1; D unresolved. This CDR3 spans 12 amino acids. CDR1 and CDR2 from the germline V gene are LNHNV and YYDKDF (reference sequence). V gave up 1 base and J gave up 8 bases, with 6 bases separating them. Here the CDR3 reads CATSRAVHEQFF. The CDR3 DNA is TGTGCCACCAGCAGAGCCGTCCATGAGCAGTTCTTC.

The chain carries TRBV18 and TRBJ1-2; the match to TRBD1 covers 8 bases. This CDR3 comprises 16 residues. Germline V gene data show CDR1 as KGHSH and CDR2 as LQKENI. V lost 1 base and J lost 2; bases outside the gene matches: 6. The DNA for the CDR3 is TGTGCCAGCTCACCACAACCACAGGGGGGGAACTATGGCTACACCTTC. It translates to CASSPQPQGGNYGYTF.

A note on this clone: Other nucleotide sequences in the sample specify the same CDR3. This chain links TRBV7-2 with TRBJ2-5; 9 bases align to TRBD2. V dropped 5 bases and J dropped 4; count of bases not matched to a gene: 2. This CDR3 has 13 residues. Germline loops: CDR1 SGHTA, CDR2 FQGNSA. The DNA of the CDR3 is TGTGCCAGCAGCCCAGCGGGAGGAGAGACCCAGTACTTC. Translated: CASSPAGGETQYF. Full variable domain (rest looked up from reference TRBV7-2 and TRBJ2-5): GAGVSQSPSNKVTEKGKDVELRCDPISGHTALYWYRQSLGQGLEFLIYFQGNSAPDKSGLPSDRFSAERTGGSVSTLTIQRTQQEDSAVYLCASSPAGGETQYFGPGTRLLVL.

The V and J genes are TRBV6-6 and TRBJ1-6, with 11 nucleotides matching TRBD1. Per germline, CDR1 MNHNY and CDR2 SVGAGI (reference sequence). V gave up 2 bases and J gave up 4 bases; unmatched junction bases: 1. The CDR3 has 16 residues. The CDR3 is CASSYGQGAYNSPLHF. The CDR3 bases are TGTGCCAGCAGTTACGGACAGGGGGCATATAATTCACCCCTCCACTTT.

This chain connects TRBV10-3 to TRBJ1-1, with D maybe TRBD1 (5 bases). The ends were cut back, 0 bases at V and 4 bases at J, with 12 bases in the middle. The CDR3 is 15 residues long. CDR1 is ENHRY and CDR2 is SYGVKD in the germline V gene. The CDR3 nucleotides read TGTGCCATCAGTGAGTCGAAGGGGTTCAGCACTGAAGCTTTCTTT. The encoded protein is CAISESKGFSTEAFF.

This rearrangement joins TRBV10-3 to TRBJ2-3, with D unclear. This CDR3 is built from 12 residues. Germline CDR1 ENHRY, CDR2 SYGVKD. V was shortened by 9 bases and J by 4 bases, with 11 bases between the two germline ends. CDR3 amino acids: CAIRGSADTQYF. The CDR3 DNA reads TGTGCCATTCGCGGATCAGCAGATACGCAGTATTTT.

This clone has just a few counts. The chain has TRBV6-5 and TRBJ2-1, with 14 bases lining up with TRBD2. Germline lookup yields CDR1 MNHEY and CDR2 SVGAGI. This CDR3 has 16 amino acids. Germline trimming cut 1 base from V and 13 bases from J; bases unmatched to any gene: 9. The CDR3 bases are TGTGCCAGCAGTTACTTCCTTGGGACTAGCGGGAGTCCCCAGTTCTTC. Amino acid sequence: CASSYFLGTSGSPQFF.

This clone was counted a single time. The rearrangement joins TRBV7-8 to TRBJ1-1; 12 nucleotides align to TRBD1. The ends lost 5 bases at V and 10 bases at J; junction bases unmatched: 11. This CDR3 is 15 amino acids long. The V gene's germline CDR1 is SGHVS and CDR2 FQNEAQ. The chain's CDR3 is CASSVRDRGLSRAFF. In nucleotides, the CDR3 is TGTGCCAGCAGCGTCCGGGACAGGGGGCTTTCCCGAGCTTTCTTT.

The rearrangement joins TRBV27 to TRBJ1-4; D uncertain. Germline V gene data show CDR1 as MNHEY and CDR2 as SMNVEV (reference sequence). Trimming took off 6 bases at V and 0 bases at J, with 14 bases between the two ends. The CDR3 is 16 residues long. The CDR3 is CASRQTPAATNEKLFF. In nucleotides, the CDR3 is TGTGCCAGCAGACAGACACCAGCAGCAACTAATGAAAAACTGTTTTTT.

This chain links TRBV28 with TRBJ1-5, with D uncertain. V was trimmed by 0 bases and J by 0 bases, leaving 9 bases between them. Germline values: CDR1 MDHEN, CDR2 SYDVKM. CDR3 length equals 16 residues. The CDR3 region is CASSLWSQRSNQPQHF. The CDR3 nucleotides read TGTGCCAGCAGTTTATGGAGCCAGCGTAGCAATCAGCCCCAGCATTTT.

The V and J genes are TRBV12-1 and TRBJ2-3; the table's D gene call, TRBD2, was not cross checked with the DNA. TRBV12-1 is shown as a pseudogene. The CDR3 runs to 17 residues. CDR3 protein: CASIVGLAGGATDTQYF. The DNA for the CDR3 is TGTGCCAGCATCGTGGGACTAGCGGGAGGGGCAACAGATACGCAGTATTTT.

This clone was seen only once. The J gene is TRBJ2-3, the V gene TRBV9; D is unresolved. Germline V gives CDR1 SGDLS, CDR2 YYNGEE. V gave up 1 base and J gave up 1 base, with 13 bases separating them. CDR3 length equals 16 residues. The CDR3 protein is CASSVNSGLGTDTQYF. The CDR3 bases are TGTGCCAGCAGCGTAAATTCCGGGTTGGGCACAGATACGCAGTATTTT.

The table lists this clone with a count of one. V is TRBV20-1 and J is TRBJ1-1; TRBD1 is a possible D gene (5 bases). V lost 3 bases, J lost 6 bases, and 14 bases lay in between. The CDR3 runs 13 residues. From germline, CDR1 is DFQATT and CDR2 SNEGSKA (reference sequence). Here the CDR3 DNA reads TGCAGTGCTAGTATCCAGGGTCTGTCTGAAGCTTTCTTT. Amino acids: CSASIQGLSEAFF.

The CDR3 DNA reads as TGTGCCAGCAGTAGACAGGGGGCGTTTATCTCTGGGGCCAACGTCCTGACTTTC. The encoded protein is CASSRQGAFISGANVLTF. V usage is TRBV27 and J usage is TRBJ2-6; 10 bases are shared with TRBD1. The CDR3 sequence is 18 residues long. Per the germline V gene, CDR1 is MNHEY and CDR2 is SMNVEV (reference sequence). The junction had 7 bases not matched to a gene; V was cut back by 5 bases and J by 0 bases.

This clone appeared once. V usage is TRBV7-2 and J usage is TRBJ2-7; 11 bases line up with TRBD2. The germline V gene encodes CDR1 SGHTA and CDR2 FQGNSA. The ends lost 3 bases at V and 3 bases at J; junction bases unmatched: 7. The CDR3 is 16 amino acids. The CDR3 nucleotides read TGTGCCAGCAGCTTTCGACTAGCGGGATTGGACTACGAGCAGTACTTC. This encodes CASSFRLAGLDYEQYF.

The V and J genes are TRBV12-3 or TRBV12-4 and TRBJ1-5; 7 bases are a match to TRBD1. The CDR3 totals 13 residues. J was trimmed by 6 bases and V by 6 bases; bases with no gene match: 5. The CDR3 spells CASSRQGGQPQHF. The CDR3 bases are TGTGCCAGCAGCCGACAGGGAGGTCAGCCCCAGCATTTT.

The table lists this clone with a count of one. The chain is built from TRBV11-2 and TRBJ2-1; 7 nucleotides match TRBD2. Germline lookup yields CDR1 SGHAT and CDR2 FQNNGV. The CDR3 loop spans 13 amino acids. V dropped 1 base and J dropped 9; count of bases not matched to a gene: 3. The CDR3 nucleotides read TGTGCCAGCAGCTTAGTGGCTAGCGGTGAGCAGTTCTTC. This translates into CASSLVASGEQFF.